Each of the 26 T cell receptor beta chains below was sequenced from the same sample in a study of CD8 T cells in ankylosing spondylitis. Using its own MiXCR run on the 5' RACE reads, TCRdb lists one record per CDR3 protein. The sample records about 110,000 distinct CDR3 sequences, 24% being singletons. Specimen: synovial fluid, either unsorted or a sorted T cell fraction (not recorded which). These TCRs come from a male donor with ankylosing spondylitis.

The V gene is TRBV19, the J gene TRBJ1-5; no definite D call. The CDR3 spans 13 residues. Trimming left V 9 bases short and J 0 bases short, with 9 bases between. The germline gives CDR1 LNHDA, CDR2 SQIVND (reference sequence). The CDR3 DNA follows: TGTGCCAGCCTTCTGAATAGCAATCAGCCCCAGCATTTT. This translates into CASLLNSNQPQHF. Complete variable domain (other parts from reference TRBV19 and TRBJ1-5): DGGITQSPKYLFRKEGQNVTLSCEQNLNHDAMYWYRQDPGQGLRLIYYSQIVNDFQKGDIAEGYSVSREKKESFPLTVTSAQKNPTAFYLCASLLNSNQPQHFGDGTRLSIL.

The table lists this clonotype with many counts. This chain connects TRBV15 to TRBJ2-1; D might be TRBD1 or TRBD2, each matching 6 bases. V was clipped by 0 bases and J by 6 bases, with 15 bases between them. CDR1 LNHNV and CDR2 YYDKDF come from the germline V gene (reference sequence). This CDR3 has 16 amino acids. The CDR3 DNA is TGTGCCACCAGCAGAGACCTACGGGAGACAGGCAATGAGCAGTTCTTC. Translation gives CATSRDLRETGNEQFF.

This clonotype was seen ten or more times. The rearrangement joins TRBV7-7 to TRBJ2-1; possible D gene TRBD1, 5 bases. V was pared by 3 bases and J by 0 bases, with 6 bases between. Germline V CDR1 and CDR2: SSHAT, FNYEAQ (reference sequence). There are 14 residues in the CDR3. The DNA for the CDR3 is TGTGCCAGCAGCTTGGGGCGCTCCTACAATGAGCAGTTCTTC. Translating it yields CASSLGRSYNEQFF.

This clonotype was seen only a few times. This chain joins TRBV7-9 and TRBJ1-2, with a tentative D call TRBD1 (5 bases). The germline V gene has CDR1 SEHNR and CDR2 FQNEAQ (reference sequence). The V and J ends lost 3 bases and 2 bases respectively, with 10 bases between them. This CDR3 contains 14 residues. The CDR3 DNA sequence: TGTGCCAGCAGCTTTATAGGGGAGAACTATGGCTACACCTTC. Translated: CASSFIGENYGYTF.

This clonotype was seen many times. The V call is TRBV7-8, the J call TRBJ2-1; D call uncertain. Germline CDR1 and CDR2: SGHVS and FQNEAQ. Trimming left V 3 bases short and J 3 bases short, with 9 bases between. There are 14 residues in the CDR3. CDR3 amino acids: CASSFSTSYNEQFF. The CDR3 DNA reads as TGTGCCAGCAGCTTCTCTACCAGCTACAATGAGCAGTTCTTC.

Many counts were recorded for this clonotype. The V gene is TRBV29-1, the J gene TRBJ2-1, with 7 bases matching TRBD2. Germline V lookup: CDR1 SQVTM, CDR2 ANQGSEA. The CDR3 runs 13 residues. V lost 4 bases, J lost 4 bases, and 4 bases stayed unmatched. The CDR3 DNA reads TGCAGCGTTGGGGGGACTACTTACAATGAGCAGTTCTTC. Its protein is CSVGGTTYNEQFF.

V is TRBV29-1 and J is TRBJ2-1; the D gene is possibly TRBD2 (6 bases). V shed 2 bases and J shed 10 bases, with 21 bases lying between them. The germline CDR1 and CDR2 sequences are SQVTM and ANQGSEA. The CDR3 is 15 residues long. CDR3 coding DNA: TGCAGCGTTGAAAGCCAATGGGGGGTAGGAGGGGAGCAGTTCTTC. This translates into CSVESQWGVGGEQFF.

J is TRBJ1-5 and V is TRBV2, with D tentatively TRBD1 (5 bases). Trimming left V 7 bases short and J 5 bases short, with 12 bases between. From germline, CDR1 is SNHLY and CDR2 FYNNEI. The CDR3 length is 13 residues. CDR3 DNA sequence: TGTGCCAGCATGAGAGACAGATATCAGCCCCAGCATTTT. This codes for CASMRDRYQPQHF.

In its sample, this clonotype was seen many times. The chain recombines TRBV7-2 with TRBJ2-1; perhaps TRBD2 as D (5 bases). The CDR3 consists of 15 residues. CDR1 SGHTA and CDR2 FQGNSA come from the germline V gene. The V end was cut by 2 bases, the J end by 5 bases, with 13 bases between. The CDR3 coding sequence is TGTGCCAGCAGCTTATTAAGCGGATCAGACAATGAGCAGTTCTTC. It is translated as CASSLLSGSDNEQFF.

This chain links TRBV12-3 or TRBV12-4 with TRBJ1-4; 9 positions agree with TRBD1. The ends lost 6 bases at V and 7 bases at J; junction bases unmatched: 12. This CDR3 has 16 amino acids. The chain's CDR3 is CASSSGLTGGGEKLFF. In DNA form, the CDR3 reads TGTGCCAGCAGCTCGGGCCTTACAGGGGGCGGTGAAAAACTGTTTTTT.

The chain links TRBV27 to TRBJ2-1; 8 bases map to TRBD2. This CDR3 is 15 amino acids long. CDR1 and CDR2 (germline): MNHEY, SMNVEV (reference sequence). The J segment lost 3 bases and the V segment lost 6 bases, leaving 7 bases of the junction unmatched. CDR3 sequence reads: CASSLSGLDYNEQFF. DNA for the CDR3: TGTGCCAGCAGCTTGTCGGGACTAGACTACAATGAGCAGTTCTTC.

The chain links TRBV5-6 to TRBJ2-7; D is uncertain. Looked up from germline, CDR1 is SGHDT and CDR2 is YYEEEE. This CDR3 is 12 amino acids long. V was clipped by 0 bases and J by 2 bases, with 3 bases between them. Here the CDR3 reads CASSLGAYEQYF. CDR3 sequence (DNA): TGTGCCAGCAGCTTGGGAGCCTACGAGCAGTACTTC.

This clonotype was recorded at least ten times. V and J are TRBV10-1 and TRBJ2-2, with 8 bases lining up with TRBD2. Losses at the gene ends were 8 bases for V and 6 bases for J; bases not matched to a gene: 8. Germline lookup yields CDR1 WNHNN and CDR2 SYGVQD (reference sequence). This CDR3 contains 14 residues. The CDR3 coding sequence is TGCGCCAGCCCCCATAAGCGGGAGTCCGGGGAGCTGTTTTTT. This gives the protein CASPHKRESGELFF.

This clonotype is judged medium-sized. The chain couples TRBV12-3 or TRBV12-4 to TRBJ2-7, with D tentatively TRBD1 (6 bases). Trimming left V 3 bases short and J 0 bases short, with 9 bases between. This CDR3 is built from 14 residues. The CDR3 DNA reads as TGTGCCAGCAGTTTGGACAGTTTCTCCTACGAGCAGTACTTC. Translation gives CASSLDSFSYEQYF.

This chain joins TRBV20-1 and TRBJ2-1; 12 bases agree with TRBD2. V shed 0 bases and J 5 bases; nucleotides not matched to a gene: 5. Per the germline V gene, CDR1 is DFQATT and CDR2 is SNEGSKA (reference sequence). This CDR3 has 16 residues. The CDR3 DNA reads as TGCAGTGCTAGAGAGGCGGCTAGCGGGAGGGACAATGAGCAGTTCTTC. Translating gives CSAREAASGRDNEQFF.

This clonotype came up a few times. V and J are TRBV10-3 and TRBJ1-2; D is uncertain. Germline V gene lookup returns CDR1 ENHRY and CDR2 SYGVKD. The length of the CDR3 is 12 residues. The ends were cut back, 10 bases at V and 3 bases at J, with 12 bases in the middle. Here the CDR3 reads CATQNADYGYTF. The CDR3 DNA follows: TGTGCCACCCAGAACGCGGACTATGGCTACACCTTC.

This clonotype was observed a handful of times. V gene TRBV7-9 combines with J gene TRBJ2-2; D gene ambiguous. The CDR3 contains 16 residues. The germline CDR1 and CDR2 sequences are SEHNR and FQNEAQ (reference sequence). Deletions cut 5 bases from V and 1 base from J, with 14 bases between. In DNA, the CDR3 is TGTGCCAGCAGCATTACACCCTACAGGAACACCGGGGAGCTGTTTTTT. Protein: CASSITPYRNTGELFF.

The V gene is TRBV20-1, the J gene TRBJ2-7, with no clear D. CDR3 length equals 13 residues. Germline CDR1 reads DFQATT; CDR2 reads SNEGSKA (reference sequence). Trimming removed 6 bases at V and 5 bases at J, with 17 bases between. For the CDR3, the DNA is TGCAGTGCCCATACGACTCTGGGTGACGAGCAGTACTTC. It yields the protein CSAHTTLGDEQYF.

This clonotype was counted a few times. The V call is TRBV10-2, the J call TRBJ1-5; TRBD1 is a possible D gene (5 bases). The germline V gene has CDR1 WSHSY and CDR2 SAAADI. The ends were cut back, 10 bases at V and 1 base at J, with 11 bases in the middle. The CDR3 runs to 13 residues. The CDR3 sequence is CAIPQGSNQPQHF. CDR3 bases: TGCGCCATCCCCCAGGGAAGCAATCAGCCCCAGCATTTT.

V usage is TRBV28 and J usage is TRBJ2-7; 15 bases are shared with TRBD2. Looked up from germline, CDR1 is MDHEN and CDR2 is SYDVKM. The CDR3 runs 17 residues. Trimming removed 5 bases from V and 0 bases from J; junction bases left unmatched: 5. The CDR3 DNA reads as TGTGCCAGCAGTCACACGGGACTAGCGGGAGGCTCCTACGAGCAGTACTTC. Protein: CASSHTGLAGGSYEQYF.

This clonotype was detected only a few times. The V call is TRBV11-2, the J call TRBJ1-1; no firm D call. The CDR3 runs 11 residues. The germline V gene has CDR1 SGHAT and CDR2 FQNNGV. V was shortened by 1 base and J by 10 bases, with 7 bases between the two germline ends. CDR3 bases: TGTGCCAGCAGCTTAGGAACAGCAGCTTTCTTT. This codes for CASSLGTAAFF.

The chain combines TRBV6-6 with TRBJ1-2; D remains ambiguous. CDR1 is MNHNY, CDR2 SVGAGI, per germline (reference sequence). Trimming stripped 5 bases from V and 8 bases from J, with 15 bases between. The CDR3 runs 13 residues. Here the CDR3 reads CASSTTPTNGYTF. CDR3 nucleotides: TGTGCCAGCAGTACGACCCCTACAAACGGCTACACCTTC.

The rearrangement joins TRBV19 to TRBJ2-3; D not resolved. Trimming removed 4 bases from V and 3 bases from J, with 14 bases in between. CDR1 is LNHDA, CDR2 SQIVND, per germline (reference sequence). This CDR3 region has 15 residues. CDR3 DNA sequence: TGTGCCAGTAGTAGCCAAAGGATCGGAACAGATACGCAGTATTTT. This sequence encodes CASSSQRIGTDTQYF.

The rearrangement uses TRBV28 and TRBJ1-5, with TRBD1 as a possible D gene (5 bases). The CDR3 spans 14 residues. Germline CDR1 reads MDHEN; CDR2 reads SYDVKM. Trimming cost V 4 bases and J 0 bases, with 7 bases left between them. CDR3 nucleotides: TGTGCCAGCAGTTACAGGAGTAGCAATCAGCCCCAGCATTTT. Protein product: CASSYRSSNQPQHF.

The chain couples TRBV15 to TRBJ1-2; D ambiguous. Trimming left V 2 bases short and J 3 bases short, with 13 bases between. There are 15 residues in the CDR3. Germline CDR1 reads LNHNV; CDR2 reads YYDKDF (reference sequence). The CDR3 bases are TGTGCCACCAGCAGACATGGGGAGTTGGACTATGGCTACACCTTC. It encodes CATSRHGELDYGYTF.

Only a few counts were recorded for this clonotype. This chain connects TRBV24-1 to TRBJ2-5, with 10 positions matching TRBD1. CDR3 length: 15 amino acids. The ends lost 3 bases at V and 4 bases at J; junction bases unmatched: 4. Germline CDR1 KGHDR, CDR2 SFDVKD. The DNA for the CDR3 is TGTGCCACCAGTGATCCCAGGACAGGGGGAGAGACCCAGTACTTC. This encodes CATSDPRTGGETQYF.